What follows describes a single TCR beta chain. The CDR3 end is not reached by the read, which stops 3 residues before it; the germline J gene fills it in. The protocol was immunoSEQ multiplex PCR, while the TCRdb copy is restricted to in-frame clones and leaves out a portion. The record lists approximately 31,000 clones, of which the ten most abundant hold over 3%. The CDR3 is 14 amino acids. V dropped 5 bases and J dropped 9; count of bases not matched to a gene: 7. Germline lookup yields CDR1 SGHTA and CDR2 FQGTGA. This sample is drawn from a study of T cells in women clearing cervical HPV infection.

V and J are TRBV7-3 and TRBJ2-1; 10 bases fit TRBD2. This clonotype originated in a woman aged 18 to 69 with a cervical HPV16 infection that either progressed to CIN3+ or cleared (not recorded which). The sample was blood buffy coat. The CDR3 reads CASSPSGGPSEQFF. CDR3 DNA, as far as it was read: TGTGCCAGCAGCCCTAGCGGGGGCCCTAGTGAG. The entire variable domain, with the rest obtained from reference TRBV7-3 and TRBJ2-1, is as follows: GAGVSQTPSNKVTEKGKYVELRCDPISGHTALYWYRQSLGQGPEFLIYFQGTGAADDSGLPNDRFFAVRPEGSVSTLKIQRTERGDSAVYLCASSPSGGPSEQFFGPGTRLTVL.